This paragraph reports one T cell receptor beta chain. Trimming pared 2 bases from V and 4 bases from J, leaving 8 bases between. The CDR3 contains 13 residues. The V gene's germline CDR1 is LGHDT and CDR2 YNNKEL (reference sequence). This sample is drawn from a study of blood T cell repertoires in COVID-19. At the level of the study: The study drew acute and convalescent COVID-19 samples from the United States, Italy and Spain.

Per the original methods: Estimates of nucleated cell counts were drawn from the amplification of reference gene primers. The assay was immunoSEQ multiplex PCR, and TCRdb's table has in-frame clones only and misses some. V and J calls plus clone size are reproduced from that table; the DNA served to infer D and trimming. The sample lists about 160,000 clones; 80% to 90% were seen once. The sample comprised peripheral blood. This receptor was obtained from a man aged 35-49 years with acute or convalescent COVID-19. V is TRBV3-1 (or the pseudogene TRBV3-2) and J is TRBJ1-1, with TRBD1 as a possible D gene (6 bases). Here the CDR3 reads CASSQLRGTEAFF. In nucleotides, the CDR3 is TGTGCCAGCAGCCAACTCAGGGGCACTGAAGCTTTCTTT.